Shown below are 12 T cell receptor beta chains from a single sample sequenced in a study of blood T cell repertoires in COVID-19. Only in-frame clones appear in the TCRdb table, and some are missing; sequencing was by immunoSEQ multiplex PCR. The sample includes roughly 230,000 clones, approximately 80% seen only once; the top ten take 5.5% to 8%. The sample comprised peripheral blood. The receptors come from a woman in her sixties with active or convalescent COVID-19.

A single count supports this clone. This rearrangement joins TRBV5-6 to TRBJ1-2, with 8 positions matching TRBD1. The CDR3 totals 16 residues. With 3 bases clipped from V and 1 base from J, the junction kept 8 bases outside the gene matches. The germline V gene encodes CDR1 SGHDT and CDR2 YYEEEE. CDR3 DNA: TGTGCCAGCAGCTCGGGCACCGGACAGGGTAACTATGGCTACACCTTC. This sequence encodes CASSSGTGQGNYGYTF. Combining the CDR3 with reference TRBV5-6 and TRBJ1-2 gives the whole variable domain DAGVTQSPTHLIKTRGQQVTLRCSPKSGHDTVSWYQQALGQGPQFIFQYYEEEERQRGNFPDRFSGHQFPNYSSELNVNALLLGDSALYLCASSSGTGQGNYGYTFGSGTRLTVV.

V usage is TRBV11-2 and J usage is TRBJ1-1; TRBD1 is a possible D gene (6 bases). Trimming took off 5 bases at V and 4 bases at J, with 14 bases between the two ends. The germline V gene encodes CDR1 SGHAT and CDR2 FQNNGV. The CDR3 extends over 14 amino acids. This chain's CDR3 is CASSPGQRLTEAFF. The CDR3 DNA follows: TGTGCCAGCAGCCCAGGACAGAGGCTCACTGAAGCTTTCTTT.

This clone was found once. The chain recombines TRBV5-5 with TRBJ1-6, with 8 bases that match TRBD1. With 3 bases clipped from V and 9 bases from J, the junction kept 5 bases outside the gene matches. CDR1 and CDR2 (germline): SGHKS, YYEKEE (reference sequence). The CDR3 is made up of 14 amino acids. CDR3 coding DNA: TGTGCCAGCAGCTCCATCAGGGGGCCTTCACCCCTCCACTTT. Amino acids: CASSSIRGPSPLHF.

V is TRBV5-4 and J is TRBJ2-2; possibly TRBD2 for D (7 bases). Per the germline V gene, CDR1 is SGHNT and CDR2 is YYREEE (reference sequence). Trimming shortened V by 2 bases and J by 5 bases, and 16 bases separated the two germline ends. The CDR3 runs to 16 residues. This chain's CDR3 is CASSFLGGLGTGELFF. For the CDR3, the DNA is TGTGCCAGCAGCTTTTTGGGGGGGCTGGGTACCGGGGAGCTGTTTTTT.

The chain is built from TRBV5-1 and TRBJ2-7; a weak D match, TRBD2 (6 bases). V was clipped by 2 bases and J by 4 bases, with 13 bases between them. There are 14 residues in the CDR3. Per the germline V gene, CDR1 is SGHRS and CDR2 is YFSETQ. CDR3 sequence reads: CASSLRDFEYEQYF. The CDR3 DNA is TGCGCCAGCAGCTTAAGGGACTTTGAATACGAGCAGTACTTC.

The rearrangement uses TRBV10-2 and TRBJ1-6, with D possibly TRBD1 on 6 matching bases. Germline-derived CDR1 and CDR2 are WSHSY and SAAADI. Trimming cost V 0 bases and J 8 bases, with 14 bases left between them. The CDR3 length is 16 residues. The CDR3 DNA reads TGCGCCAGCAGTGAGTCGGCACAGGGTTTCGATTCACCCCTCCACTTT. The encoded protein is CASSESAQGFDSPLHF.

This chain joins TRBV5-1 and TRBJ1-3, with TRBD1 matching 9 bases. CDR1 SGHRS and CDR2 YFSETQ come from the germline V gene. The CDR3 contains 14 residues. Trimming removed 4 bases from V and 4 bases from J; junction bases left unmatched: 3. The CDR3 sequence is CASSRQGDGNTIYF. As DNA, the CDR3 is TGCGCCAGCAGCCGACAGGGGGACGGAAACACCATATATTTT.

J is TRBJ2-1 and V is TRBV19, with unresolved D. CDR1 and CDR2 (germline): LNHDA, SQIVND (reference sequence). The CDR3 runs 12 residues. V was cut by 3 bases and J by 10 bases, with 10 bases left in between. CDR3 nucleotide sequence: TGTGCCAGTAGTATGGCGGCATACGAGCAGTTCTTC. It specifies CASSMAAYEQFF.

The chain employs TRBV7-9 and TRBJ1-4; D remains ambiguous. The V gene's germline CDR1 is SEHNR and CDR2 FQNEAQ (reference sequence). This CDR3 contains 16 residues. Trimming cost V 4 bases and J 8 bases, with 20 bases left between them. In DNA form, the CDR3 reads TGTGCCAGCAGCTCCACCCAAAGATCCCCTAGGGAAAAACTGTTTTTT. Translating it yields CASSSTQRSPREKLFF.

This clone showed up just a few times. The CDR3 nucleotides are TGTGCCAGCAGTGGATTAGGGAGCGGGAGGGGGGAGCAGTACTTC. Translating it yields CASSGLGSGRGEQYF. The chain links TRBV2 to TRBJ2-7; 10 positions match TRBD2. The CDR3 runs 15 residues. Germline CDR1 reads SNHLY; CDR2 reads FYNNEI. The trim removed 4 bases at V and 7 bases at J, leaving 10 bases unmatched.

The chain is built from TRBV3-1 (or the pseudogene TRBV3-2) and TRBJ1-4; D not resolved. In germline, CDR1 is LGHDT, CDR2 YNNKEL (reference sequence). V was pared by 0 bases and J by 0 bases, with 5 bases between. The CDR3 spans 15 residues. Here the CDR3 reads CASSQDSTTNEKLFF. CDR3 bases: TGTGCCAGCAGCCAAGATTCTACAACTAATGAAAAACTGTTTTTT.

This clone has a handful of counts. This sequence joins TRBV4-2 and TRBJ2-7, with TRBD1 as a possible D gene (6 bases). Between the trimmed V and J ends, which lost 4 bases and 1 base, there was a span of 14 bases. Germline V lookup: CDR1 LGHNA, CDR2 YNFKEQ. This CDR3 contains 15 residues. In nucleotides, the CDR3 is TGTGCCAGCAGCCCACCCCAGACAGGATCCTACGAGCAGTACTTC. Residues: CASSPPQTGSYEQYF.